This T cell receptor beta chain is drawn from a study of blood T cells in healthy people across ages. Findings of the study overall: Underestimates were what the diversity estimates from one million T cells were considered to be.

On this clonotype itself: Its target is unknown.

A second PCR, run for about 7 to 12 cycles, used a sample-barcoded 5' primer plus a J-beta primer mix. MiXCR, applied by TCRdb to the 5' RACE reads, yields one record per CDR3 protein. The sample records some 1.5 million distinct CDR3 sequences, roughly 28% being singletons. Trimming took 11 bases from V and 0 from J; bases not matched to a gene: 8. The V gene's germline CDR1 is MDHEN and CDR2 SYDVKM. The CDR3 consists of 15 residues. The genes are TRBV28 and TRBJ1-1; 11 nucleotides line up with TRBD1. The sequencing input was blood. The receptor was isolated from a woman aged 25 to 39 in good health. CDR3 region: CACGTGGFMNTEAFF. In nucleotides, the CDR3 is TGTGCCTGCGGGACAGGGGGGTTCATGAACACTGAAGCTTTCTTT.